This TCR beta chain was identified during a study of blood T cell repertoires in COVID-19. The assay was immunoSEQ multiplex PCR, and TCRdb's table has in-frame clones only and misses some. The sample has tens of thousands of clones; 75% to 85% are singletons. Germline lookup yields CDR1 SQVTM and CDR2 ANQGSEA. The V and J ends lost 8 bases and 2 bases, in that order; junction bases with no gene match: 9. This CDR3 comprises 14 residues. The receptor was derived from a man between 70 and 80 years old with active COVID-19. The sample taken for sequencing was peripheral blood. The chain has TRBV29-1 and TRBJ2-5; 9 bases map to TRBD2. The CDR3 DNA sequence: TGCAGCCTCCGAGCGGGGGGCTCTCAAGAGACCCAGTACTTC. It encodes CSLRAGGSQETQYF.